This passage covers 30 T cell receptor beta chains from one sample sequenced in a study of patients and donors after allogeneic stem cell transplantation. Via MiXCR, TCRdb re-called the RT-PCR reads, giving one row per CDR3 protein. The table records 390,000 or so distinct CDR3 sequences, 16% of them present only once. Material: blood, either unsorted or a sorted T cell fraction (not recorded which). These receptors were obtained from a human donor who was either an allogeneic HSCT recipient or a stem cell or donor lymphocyte infusion donor (not recorded which). It is not recorded whose cells these are; they may come from a transplant donor.

This clonotype was counted between two and nine times. The V and J genes are TRBV12-3 or TRBV12-4 and TRBJ1-1; 7 positions match TRBD1. V was clipped by 5 bases and J by 1 base; unmatched bases: 1. This CDR3 has 13 residues. The CDR3 DNA reads as TGTGCCAGCAGTGACAGGGCGAACACTGAAGCTTTCTTT. This translates into CASSDRANTEAFF.

This clonotype was counted between two and nine times. The genes are TRBV10-3 and TRBJ2-1; the D gene is possibly TRBD1 (6 bases). This CDR3 has 16 residues. The ends were cut back, 2 bases at V and 6 bases at J, with 17 bases in the middle. The germline V gene has CDR1 ENHRY and CDR2 SYGVKD. The CDR3 sequence: CAISESRGYNGNEQFF. The DNA of the CDR3 is TGTGCCATCAGTGAGAGTAGGGGGTATAACGGCAATGAGCAGTTCTTC.

The sample holds one count of this clonotype. This chain uses TRBV6-1 with TRBJ2-7, with a weak D call TRBD2 (7 bases). The germline V gene encodes CDR1 MNHNS and CDR2 SASEGT. The V gene lost 6 bases and the J gene lost 4 bases, with 19 bases spanning the gap. The CDR3 is made up of 15 amino acids. Written as DNA, the CDR3 is TGTGCCAGCAGCCGAGAAAGGGGGGGCAAATACGAGCAGTACTTC. Encoded protein: CASSRERGGKYEQYF.

The table lists this clonotype with a few counts. The chain links TRBV27 to TRBJ2-1; TRBD1 matches at 8 bases. Losses at the gene ends were 6 bases for V and 4 bases for J; bases not matched to a gene: 8. This CDR3 has 15 residues. The germline V gene has CDR1 MNHEY and CDR2 SMNVEV (reference sequence). The CDR3: CASSFRQGRYNEQFF. CDR3 DNA: TGTGCCAGCAGCTTCCGACAGGGGCGTTACAATGAGCAGTTCTTC.

A few counts support this clonotype. The chain uses TRBV7-2 and TRBJ1-6; D is unresolved. The CDR3 contains 15 residues. Germline V gives CDR1 SGHTA, CDR2 FQGNSA. Trimming shortened V by 4 bases and J by 7 bases, and 14 bases separated the two germline ends. CDR3 in DNA: TGTGCCAGCAGCTCCGTAGGGAGCAGGAATTCACCCCTCCACTTT. It yields the protein CASSSVGSRNSPLHF.

The chain recombines TRBV27 with TRBJ2-3, with TRBD1 as a possible D gene (5 bases). V was pared by 7 bases and J by 1 base, with 12 bases between. CDR3 length: 14 amino acids. Per germline, CDR1 MNHEY and CDR2 SMNVEV (reference sequence). The CDR3 bases are TGTGCCAGCACCTATGGGGCAGGCACAGATACGCAGTATTTT. Protein product: CASTYGAGTDTQYF.

This clonotype was picked up a small number of times. The rearrangement joins TRBV7-2 to TRBJ2-5; D remains ambiguous. The length of the CDR3 is 15 residues. The V end was cut by 0 bases, the J end by 5 bases, with 13 bases between. CDR1 is SGHTA, CDR2 FQGNSA, per germline. The CDR3 loop reads CASSLARTSGETQYF. CDR3 DNA sequence: TGTGCCAGCAGCTTAGCCAGGACGTCTGGGGAGACCCAGTACTTC.

This clonotype was seen only a few times. The chain uses TRBV14 and TRBJ2-5; D remains unclear. CDR1 is SGHDN, CDR2 FVKESK, per germline. CDR3 length equals 12 residues. Trimming took off 0 bases at V and 10 bases at J, with 9 bases between the two ends. The CDR3 region is CASSQEGRNQYF. CDR3 DNA: TGTGCCAGCAGCCAAGAAGGCCGGAACCAGTACTTC.

This clonotype came up many times. This chain uses TRBV4-1 with TRBJ1-1, with D unclear. CDR3 length: 14 residues. The germline V gene has CDR1 MGHRA and CDR2 YSYEKL. Trimming left V 2 bases short and J 3 bases short, with 10 bases between. Written as DNA, the CDR3 is TGCGCCAGCAGCCAACCCTGGCGGGACACTGAAGCTTTCTTT. It translates to CASSQPWRDTEAFF.

The V call is TRBV11-2, the J call TRBJ2-5, with 7 bases identical to TRBD1. V gave up 4 bases and J gave up 1 base; unmatched junction bases: 6. Germline V gene sequence: CDR1 SGHAT, CDR2 FQNNGV. This CDR3 has 15 amino acids. The CDR3 is CASSSDRTPQETQYF. As DNA, the CDR3 is TGTGCCAGCAGCTCGGACAGGACACCCCAAGAGACCCAGTACTTC.

This chain uses TRBV12-3 or TRBV12-4 with TRBJ2-3; D call uncertain. The CDR3 has 16 residues. V lost 3 bases to trimming and J lost 5 bases, with 18 bases between them. The CDR3 here is CASSFSTTWRIDTQYF. The CDR3, as DNA: TGTGCCAGCAGTTTTTCCACGACATGGAGAATAGATACGCAGTATTTT.

In its sample, this clonotype was seen a few times. The chain uses TRBV29-1 and TRBJ2-5; TRBD1 might be the D (6 bases). This CDR3 is built from 10 residues. V lost 6 bases and J 7 bases, leaving 9 bases between the germline ends. Per the germline V gene, CDR1 is SQVTM and CDR2 is ANQGSEA. The CDR3 DNA sequence: TGCAGCGTGCTAGGGGGGACCCAGTACTTC. It yields the protein CSVLGGTQYF.

This clonotype showed up just a few times. The chain employs TRBV11-2 and TRBJ1-2; unclear D gene. Germline V lookup: CDR1 SGHAT, CDR2 FQNNGV. The CDR3 has 14 residues. Trimming removed 4 bases from V and 3 bases from J, with 12 bases in between. The CDR3 reads CASSSVRGHYGYTF. CDR3 in DNA: TGTGCCAGCAGCTCCGTCAGAGGTCACTATGGCTACACCTTC.

The chain links TRBV12-5 to TRBJ1-1; TRBD1 matches at 9 bases. CDR3 length: 16 amino acids. Germline V gives CDR1 LGHNT, CDR2 FRNRAP. With 1 base clipped from V and 6 bases from J, the junction kept 9 bases outside the gene matches. CDR3 region: CASGLAPGQGRPEAFF. The CDR3 DNA follows: TGTGCTAGTGGTTTGGCCCCGGGACAGGGACGCCCTGAAGCTTTCTTT.

The chain links TRBV12-3 or TRBV12-4 to TRBJ2-7; D remains unclear. This CDR3 spans 13 amino acids. The ends were cut back, 5 bases at V and 0 bases at J, with 8 bases in the middle. Here the CDR3 DNA reads TGTGCCAGCAGTCGCCAGAGCTCCTACGAGCAGTACTTC. This sequence encodes CASSRQSSYEQYF.

The chain is built from TRBV27 and TRBJ1-2; D is undetermined. The ends were cut back, 4 bases at V and 4 bases at J, with 16 bases in the middle. This CDR3 spans 15 amino acids. CDR1 is MNHEY, CDR2 SMNVEV, per germline (reference sequence). As DNA, the CDR3 is TGTGCCAGCAGTTCCCGGGCAGCCTCAACCTATGGCTACACCTTC. Translated, it gives CASSSRAASTYGYTF.

In this sample, this clonotype turned up many times. The chain uses TRBV6-2 or TRBV6-3 and TRBJ1-4; no clear D. V lost 0 bases to trimming and J lost 10 bases, with 9 bases between them. This CDR3 contains 13 residues. CDR1 is MNHEY and CDR2 is SVGEGT in the germline V gene. CDR3 in amino acids: CASSYSTRRKLFF. In DNA form, the CDR3 reads TGTGCCAGCAGTTACTCGACACGCAGAAAACTGTTTTTT.

This rearrangement joins TRBV3-1 to TRBJ2-6; D is uncertain. CDR3 size: 17 residues. Germline CDR1 and CDR2: LGHDT and YNNKEL (reference sequence). V lost 1 base to trimming and J lost 3 bases, with 13 bases between them. The CDR3 DNA reads as TGTGCCAGCAGCCAAGCTCTACGAGGTAATGGGGCCAACGTCCTGACTTTC. As protein: CASSQALRGNGANVLTF.

The V call is TRBV19, the J call TRBJ2-1, with D possibly TRBD1 on 6 matching bases. CDR1 and CDR2 from the germline V gene are LNHDA and SQIVND (reference sequence). V was clipped by 1 base and J by 7 bases, with 17 bases between them. CDR3 size: 16 residues. For the CDR3, the DNA is TGTGCCAGTAGTATAGTGGCAGGGCCAGGGGAGAATGAGCAGTTCTTC. It translates to CASSIVAGPGENEQFF.

The rearrangement joins TRBV12-3 or TRBV12-4 to TRBJ2-1; TRBD2 aligns across 7 bases. With V trimmed by 8 bases and J by 4 bases, 11 bases remained unmatched. The CDR3 is 15 residues long. CDR3 coding DNA: TGTGCCAGCTTTTGGAACCTAGCGGCGTACAATGAGCAGTTCTTC. Translating gives CASFWNLAAYNEQFF.

The J gene is TRBJ1-1, the V gene TRBV19; D not resolved. The V and J ends lost 6 bases and 3 bases respectively, with 11 bases between them. In germline, CDR1 is LNHDA, CDR2 SQIVND (reference sequence). The CDR3 consists of 13 residues. The CDR3 here is CASSHTLHTEAFF. In DNA form, the CDR3 reads TGTGCCAGTAGCCACACCTTACACACTGAAGCTTTCTTT.

The chain uses TRBV7-9 and TRBJ2-3; D may be TRBD2 (6 bases). The CDR3 covers 16 residues. V lost 6 bases and J lost 6, with 22 bases in between. CDR1 and CDR2 from the germline V gene are SEHNR and FQNEAQ (reference sequence). The CDR3 nucleotides read TGTGCCAGCAGAGAACGAGCTACGGGAGTTGACGATACGCAGTATTTT. Protein product: CASRERATGVDDTQYF.

The chain recombines TRBV28 with TRBJ2-1; D gene ambiguous. This CDR3 is 16 amino acids long. The V and J ends lost 6 bases and 1 base respectively, with 16 bases between them. Germline V lookup: CDR1 MDHEN, CDR2 SYDVKM. The CDR3 nucleotides are TGTGCCAGCAGCTATGGACCGGATGATTCCTACAATGAGCAGTTCTTC. Translation: CASSYGPDDSYNEQFF.

The rearrangement joins TRBV7-9 to TRBJ2-1, with 9 bases aligning to TRBD1. Germline CDR1 is SEHNR and CDR2 is FQNEAQ (reference sequence). V shed 4 bases and J 7 bases; nucleotides not matched to a gene: 2. The length of the CDR3 is 13 residues. CDR3 sequence (DNA): TGTGCCAGCAGCTGGGACAGGGAGAATGAGCAGTTCTTC. Protein product: CASSWDRENEQFF.

This clonotype was counted a few times. The rearrangement links TRBV28 to TRBJ2-7; 7 bases match TRBD1. Germline V gives CDR1 MDHEN, CDR2 SYDVKM. The CDR3 runs 16 residues. V trimming: 6 bases; J trimming: 1 base; junction bases outside the gene matches: 12. The chain's CDR3 is CASSMGTASSSYEQYF. In DNA form, the CDR3 reads TGTGCCAGCAGCATGGGGACAGCCAGTTCTTCCTACGAGCAGTACTTC.

The J gene is TRBJ1-2, the V gene TRBV20-1; the D is unclear. The CDR3 has 13 amino acids. The germline gives CDR1 DFQATT, CDR2 SNEGSKA (reference sequence). Trimming stripped 3 bases from V and 0 bases from J, with 8 bases between. The CDR3 bases are TGCAGTGCTAGGGGCGAAGCTAACTATGGCTACACCTTC. This gives the protein CSARGEANYGYTF.

The sample holds a few counts of this clonotype. This chain links TRBV6-5 with TRBJ1-1, with 9 bases fitting TRBD1. This CDR3 is built from 13 residues. Germline V gives CDR1 MNHEY, CDR2 SVGAGI. Trimming took 1 base from V and 11 from J; bases not matched to a gene: 5. CDR3 coding DNA: TGTGCCAGCAGTTACTTGGGACAGGGCGGGGCTTTCTTT. Translating gives CASSYLGQGGAFF.

In this sample, this clonotype turned up many times. This chain joins TRBV6-5 and TRBJ2-3; D unclear. Between the trimmed V and J ends, which lost 2 bases and 6 bases, there was a span of 12 bases. The CDR3 has 14 residues. The germline gives CDR1 MNHEY, CDR2 SVGAGI. As DNA, the CDR3 is TGTGCCAGCAGTTACCGCCTTGGCGCGGATACGCAGTATTTT. Translation gives CASSYRLGADTQYF.

The chain combines TRBV7-2 with TRBJ2-6, with D hard to call. CDR1 is SGHTA, CDR2 FQGNSA, per germline. Trimming removed 1 base at V and 4 bases at J, with 11 bases between. CDR3 length: 16 residues. The CDR3 DNA reads TGTGCCAGCAGCTTAGTTAGAACAGTCGGGGCCAACGTCCTGACTTTC. It yields the protein CASSLVRTVGANVLTF.

The chain links TRBV5-1 to TRBJ2-7; D perhaps matches TRBD1 (7 bases). The germline gives CDR1 SGHRS, CDR2 YFSETQ. This CDR3 region has 18 residues. V dropped 4 bases and J dropped 4 bases, with 27 bases sitting between them. The CDR3 DNA reads TGCGCCAGCAGCCGGAGCCAGGGGGGCATAGTTGGGTCTTACGAGCAGTACTTC. It is translated as CASSRSQGGIVGSYEQYF.